Each of the 18 T cell receptor beta chains below was sequenced from the same sample in a study of OX40 agonist ivuxolimab in advanced cancers. Assay used: immunoSEQ multiplex PCR; TCRdb lists only in-frame clones, some missing. The sample lists approximately 11,000 clones; around 72% were seen once. Here the sequenced sample was CD4+ or CD8+ T cells sorted from blood, taken in a trial of the OX40 agonist ivuxolimab. The receptors were sampled from an adult with an advanced solid tumor such as melanoma, head and neck, liver or kidney cancer.

Note on this clone: Its ends do not fully match the called genes, so a read error is possible. The rearrangement uses TRBV4-1 and TRBJ1-3; D is unresolved. From germline, CDR1 is MGHRA and CDR2 YSYEKL. The CDR3 totals 11 residues. The CDR3 is CASSQGNTLAF. For the CDR3, the DNA is TGCGCCAGCAGCCAAGGGAATACACTCGCGTTT.

DNA for the CDR3: TGTGCCTGGAGTGTGGGGGAGCTGTTTTTT. Protein sequence: CAWSVGELFF. The chain employs TRBV30 and TRBJ2-2, with D hard to call. CDR3 length: 10 residues. Germline V gene data show CDR1 as GTSNPN and CDR2 as SVGIG (reference sequence). Trimming removed 0 bases at V and 8 bases at J, with 1 base between.

The rearrangement links TRBV4-2 to TRBJ2-1; D is perhaps TRBD1 (6 bases). Per the germline V gene, CDR1 is LGHNA and CDR2 is YNFKEQ. This CDR3 spans 13 amino acids. V gave up 5 bases and J gave up 9 bases, with 14 bases separating them. This chain's CDR3 is CASSTGLLGEQFF. The CDR3 DNA is TGTGCCAGCAGCACAGGGTTATTGGGTGAGCAGTTCTTC.

The chain carries TRBV19 and TRBJ2-3; 9 positions agree with TRBD1. The J segment lost 3 bases and the V segment lost 4 bases, leaving 5 bases of the junction unmatched. The germline CDR1 and CDR2 sequences are LNHDA and SQIVND (reference sequence). This CDR3 comprises 15 residues. The CDR3 region is CASSRDRAMTDTQYF. In nucleotides, the CDR3 is TGTGCCAGTAGTAGGGACAGGGCGATGACAGATACGCAGTATTTT.

The rearrangement links TRBV5-6 to TRBJ1-1, with 8 bases identical to TRBD1. The CDR3 sequence is 12 residues long. The germline V gene has CDR1 SGHDT and CDR2 YYEEEE. Germline trimming cut 4 bases from V and 11 bases from J; bases unmatched to any gene: 7. CDR3 residues: CASSLGQGWAFF. The CDR3 DNA is TGTGCCAGCAGCCTAGGACAGGGTTGGGCTTTCTTT. The variable domain in full, with the rest retrieved from reference TRBV5-6 and TRBJ1-1, is DAGVTQSPTHLIKTRGQQVTLRCSPKSGHDTVSWYQQALGQGPQFIFQYYEEEERQRGNFPDRFSGHQFPNYSSELNVNALLLGDSALYLCASSLGQGWAFFGQGTRLTVV.

This clone occurred once. This chain links TRBV6-5 with TRBJ2-7; no firm D call. In germline, CDR1 is MNHEY, CDR2 SVGAGI. With 5 bases removed from V and 1 base from J, the gap between germline ends came to 9 bases. There are 13 residues in the CDR3. In DNA, the CDR3 is TGTGCCAGCAGTGGAACGGCATCCTACGAGCAGTACTTC. This encodes CASSGTASYEQYF.

The chain joins TRBV2 to TRBJ2-7; D is ambiguous. The ends were cut back, 6 bases at V and 2 bases at J, with 5 bases in the middle. This CDR3 region has 11 residues. Per the germline V gene, CDR1 is SNHLY and CDR2 is FYNNEI. Written as DNA, the CDR3 is TGTGCCAGCAGACAGACCTACGAGCAGTACTTC. The encoded protein is CASRQTYEQYF.

The CDR3 sequence is CASSQERNEQFF. The CDR3 DNA reads as TGCGCCAGCAGCCAAGAGAGAAATGAGCAGTTCTTC. The J gene is TRBJ2-1, the V gene TRBV4-1; the D is unclear. The germline CDR1 and CDR2 sequences are MGHRA and YSYEKL. CDR3 length: 12 residues. The ends were cut back, 0 bases at V and 7 bases at J, with 4 bases in the middle.

The J gene is TRBJ2-7, the V gene TRBV6-5, with 9 bases aligning to TRBD1. The CDR3 is 14 residues long. J gave up 4 bases and V 6 bases, and 7 bases lay outside the gene matches. Germline V gives CDR1 MNHEY, CDR2 SVGAGI. The CDR3 sequence is CASSLGQGWYEQYF. CDR3 coding DNA: TGTGCCAGCAGCCTCGGACAGGGGTGGTACGAGCAGTACTTC.

The chain has TRBV6-1 and TRBJ2-3; TRBD2 agrees at 8 bases. The CDR3 loop spans 16 amino acids. Germline loops: CDR1 MNHNS, CDR2 SASEGT. The trim removed 1 base at V and 2 bases at J, leaving 5 bases unmatched. The CDR3 here is CASSEEIAGITDTQYF. Here the CDR3 DNA reads TGTGCCAGCAGTGAAGAAATAGCGGGGATCACAGATACGCAGTATTTT.

This clone is a singleton in its sample. V usage is TRBV27 and J usage is TRBJ1-6, with 7 bases fitting TRBD1. There are 14 residues in the CDR3. The junction had 7 bases not matched to a gene; V was cut back by 4 bases and J by 10 bases. Germline loops: CDR1 MNHEY, CDR2 SMNVEV (reference sequence). The CDR3: CASSSTGVQSPLHF. In DNA form, the CDR3 reads TGTGCCAGCAGTTCAACAGGGGTACAGTCACCCCTCCACTTT.

The chain employs TRBV5-1 and TRBJ1-1, with D possibly TRBD1 on 6 matching bases. V lost 0 bases to trimming and J lost 1 base, with 10 bases between them. The CDR3 extends over 15 amino acids. The germline gives CDR1 SGHRS, CDR2 YFSETQ. CDR3 in DNA: TGCGCCAGCAGCTTGGTCTGGACAGAGAACACTGAAGCTTTCTTT. Translating gives CASSLVWTENTEAFF.

The chain recombines TRBV27 with TRBJ1-5; TRBD1 aligns across 7 bases. CDR3 size: 15 residues. Losses at the gene ends were 5 bases for V and 4 bases for J; bases not matched to a gene: 8. From germline, CDR1 is MNHEY and CDR2 SMNVEV (reference sequence). CDR3 coding DNA: TGTGCCAGCAGTCCGAAGGACAGGTCGAATCAGCCCCAGCATTTT. Its protein product is CASSPKDRSNQPQHF.

The chain carries TRBV11-2 and TRBJ1-4; 7 bases match TRBD1. The CDR3 has 16 amino acids. Germline values: CDR1 SGHAT, CDR2 FQNNGV. V lost 1 base to trimming and J lost 8 bases; unmatched junction nucleotides: 10. Here the CDR3 DNA reads TGTGCCAGCAGCTTAGGGCAGGCAGGGGGTAGGGAAAAACTGTTTTTT. Translating gives CASSLGQAGGREKLFF.

CDR3 region: CASSTPGTSDADTQYF. The CDR3 DNA reads TGTGCCAGTAGCACCCCCGGGACTAGCGATGCAGATACGCAGTATTTT. The chain uses TRBV19 and TRBJ2-3; 10 nucleotides match TRBD2. V gave up 6 bases and J gave up 4 bases; unmatched junction bases: 10. This CDR3 spans 16 amino acids. Per germline, CDR1 LNHDA and CDR2 SQIVND (reference sequence).

The chain links TRBV6-1 to TRBJ2-2; 11 positions match TRBD1. Trimming at V came to 2 bases and at J to 3 bases, leaving 5 bases not matched to a gene. CDR1 and CDR2 from the germline V gene are MNHNS and SASEGT. The CDR3 covers 17 residues. The CDR3, as DNA: TGTGCCAGCAGTGAACCGGGGACAGGGGGATACACCGGGGAGCTGTTTTTT. It encodes CASSEPGTGGYTGELFF.

V and J are TRBV7-9 and TRBJ2-7, with D possibly being TRBD1 or TRBD2 (5 bases each). This CDR3 contains 16 residues. Trimming removed 4 bases at V and 3 bases at J, with 19 bases between. The germline gives CDR1 SEHNR, CDR2 FQNEAQ (reference sequence). The CDR3 DNA reads TGTGCCAGCAGCTCCTCGGGGCCCGTCCCCATCTACGAGCAGTACTTC. Its protein product is CASSSSGPVPIYEQYF.

The chain joins TRBV4-2 to TRBJ1-1; D remains unclear. V was shortened by 6 bases and J by 1 base, with 9 bases between the two germline ends. The CDR3 runs to 13 residues. Germline values: CDR1 LGHNA, CDR2 YNFKEQ. CDR3 residues: CASSPYGNTEAFF. In nucleotides, the CDR3 is TGTGCCAGCAGTCCTTATGGGAACACTGAAGCTTTCTTT.